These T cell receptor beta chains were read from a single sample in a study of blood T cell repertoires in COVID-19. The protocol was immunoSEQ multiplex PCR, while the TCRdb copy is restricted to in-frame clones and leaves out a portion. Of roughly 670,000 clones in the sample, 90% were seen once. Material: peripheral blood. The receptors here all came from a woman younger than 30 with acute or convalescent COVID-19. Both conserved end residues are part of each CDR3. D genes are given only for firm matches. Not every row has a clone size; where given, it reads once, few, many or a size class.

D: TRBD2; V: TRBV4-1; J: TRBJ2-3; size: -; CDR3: CASSQDLRLAGGRTDTQYF; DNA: TGCGCCAGCAGCCAAGATTTGAGACTAGCGGGGGGGAGGACAGATACGCAGTATTTT
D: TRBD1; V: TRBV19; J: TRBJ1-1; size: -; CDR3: CASSIGRGTGEAFF; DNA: TGTGCCAGTAGTATAGGTCGTGGGACAGGCGAAGCTTTCTTT
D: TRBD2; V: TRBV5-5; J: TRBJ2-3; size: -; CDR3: CASSRLAGNTDTQYF; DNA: TGTGCCAGCAGCAGGCTAGCGGGGAACACAGATACGCAGTATTTT
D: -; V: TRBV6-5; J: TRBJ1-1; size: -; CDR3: CASSYLGDTMNTEAFF; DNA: TGTGCCAGCAGTTACCTGGGGGACACCATGAACACTGAAGCTTTCTTT
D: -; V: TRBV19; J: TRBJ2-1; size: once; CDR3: CASSIVRDNYNEQFF; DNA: TGTGCCAGTAGTATAGTCCGGGACAACTACAATGAGCAGTTCTTC
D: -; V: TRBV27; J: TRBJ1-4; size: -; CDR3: CASSPYLERDNEKLFF; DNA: TGTGCCAGCAGCCCCTATCTAGAGAGAGACAATGAAAAACTGTTTTTT
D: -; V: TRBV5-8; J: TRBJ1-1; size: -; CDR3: CASGLRAHTEAFF; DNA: TGTGCCAGCGGCCTCAGGGCGCATACTGAAGCTTTCTTT
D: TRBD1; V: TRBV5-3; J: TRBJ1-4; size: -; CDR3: CARSLSRGRLNEKLFF; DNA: TGTGCCAGAAGCTTGTCCAGGGGGCGGTTGAATGAAAAACTGTTTTTT
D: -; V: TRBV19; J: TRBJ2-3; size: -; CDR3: CASSLILVGADTQYF; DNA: TGTGCCAGTAGTCTAATACTAGTGGGCGCAGATACGCAGTATTTT
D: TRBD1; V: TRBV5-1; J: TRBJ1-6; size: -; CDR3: CASSLNGQGNYNSPLHF; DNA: TGCGCCAGCAGCTTGAACGGACAGGGTAACTATAATTCACCCCTCCACTTT
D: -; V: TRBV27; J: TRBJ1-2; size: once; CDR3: CASSSSGTAGRGYTF; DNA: TGTGCCAGCAGTTCCTCTGGGACCGCCGGGAGAGGCTACACCTTC
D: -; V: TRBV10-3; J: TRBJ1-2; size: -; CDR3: CAISEYLRTTKRYGYTF; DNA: TGTGCCATCAGTGAGTACCTACGGACAACAAAACGCTATGGCTACACCTTC
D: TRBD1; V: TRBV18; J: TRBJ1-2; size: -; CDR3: CASSPPGTANYGYTF; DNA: TGTGCCAGCTCACCACCTGGGACAGCCAACTATGGCTACACCTTC
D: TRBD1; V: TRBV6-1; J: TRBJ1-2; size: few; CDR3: CASSEEATGAYGYTF; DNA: TGTGCCAGCAGTGAAGAGGCGACAGGGGCCTATGGCTACACCTTC
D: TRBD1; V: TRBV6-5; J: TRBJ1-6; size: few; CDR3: CASSYDRGYSPLHF; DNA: TGTGCCAGCAGTTACGACAGGGGCTATTCACCCCTCCACTTT
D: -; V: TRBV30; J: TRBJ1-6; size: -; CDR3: CAWSPPPWDLYNSPLHF; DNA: TGTGCCTGGAGTCCCCCCCCCTGGGACTTGTATAATTCACCCCTCCACTTT
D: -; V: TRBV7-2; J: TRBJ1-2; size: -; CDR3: CASSFFGTQADYGYTF; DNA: TGTGCCAGCAGCTTCTTCGGGACACAGGCCGACTATGGCTACACCTTC
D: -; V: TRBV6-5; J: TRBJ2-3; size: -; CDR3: CASSTPQSTDTQYF; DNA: TGTGCCAGCAGTACCCCCCAGTCCACAGATACGCAGTATTTT
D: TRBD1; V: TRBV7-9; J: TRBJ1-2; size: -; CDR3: CASTLRTGTGGYTF; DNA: TGTGCCAGCACCCTTAGGACAGGGACAGGGGGCTACACCTTC
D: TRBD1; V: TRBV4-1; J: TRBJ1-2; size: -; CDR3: CASAQGGVYGYTF; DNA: TGCGCCAGCGCACAGGGGGGCGTCTATGGCTACACCTTC
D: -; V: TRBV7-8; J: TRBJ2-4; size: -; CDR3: CASSLEPYLGAKNIQYF; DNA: TGTGCCAGCAGCTTAGAACCCTACCTAGGAGCCAAAAACATTCAGTACTTC
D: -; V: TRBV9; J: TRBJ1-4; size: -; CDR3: CASRSSANEKLFF; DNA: TGTGCCAGCAGATCCTCCGCTAATGAAAAACTGTTTTTT
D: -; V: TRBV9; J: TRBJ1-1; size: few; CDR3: CASSVDSRTEAFF; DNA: TGTGCCAGCAGCGTAGACAGCCGTACTGAAGCTTTCTTT
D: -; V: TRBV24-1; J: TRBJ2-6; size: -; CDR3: CATSDPSGVRANVLTF; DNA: TGTGCCACCAGTGACCCGTCAGGGGTACGGGCCAACGTCCTGACTTTC
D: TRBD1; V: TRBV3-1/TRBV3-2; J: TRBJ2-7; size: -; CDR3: CASSPLTGGYEQYF; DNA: TGTGCCAGCAGCCCCCTGACAGGGGGCTACGAGCAGTACTTC
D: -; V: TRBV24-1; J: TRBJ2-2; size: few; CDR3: CATSGGQDTGELFF; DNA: TGTGCCACCAGTGGGGGGCAGGATACCGGGGAGCTGTTTTTT
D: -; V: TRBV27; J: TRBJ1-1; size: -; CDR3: CASSSPGARTEAFF; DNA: TGTGCCAGCAGTTCCCCTGGGGCTAGGACTGAAGCTTTCTTT
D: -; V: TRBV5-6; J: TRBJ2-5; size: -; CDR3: CASSLGLTVFGETQYF; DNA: TGTGCCAGCAGCTTGGGGTTAACAGTTTTTGGGGAGACCCAGTACTTC
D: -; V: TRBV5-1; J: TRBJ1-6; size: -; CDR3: CASSLAQSYNSPLHF; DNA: TGCGCCAGCAGCTTGGCACAGTCCTATAATTCACCCCTCCACTTT
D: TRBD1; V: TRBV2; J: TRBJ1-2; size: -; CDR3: CASSETGGDGYTF; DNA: TGTGCCAGCAGTGAAACAGGGGGGGATGGCTACACCTTC
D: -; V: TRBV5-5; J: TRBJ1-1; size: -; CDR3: CASSLWGGLLNTEAFF; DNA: TGTGCCAGCAGCTTGTGGGGGGGCCTGTTGAACACTGAAGCTTTCTTT
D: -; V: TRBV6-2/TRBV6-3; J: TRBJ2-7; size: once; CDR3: CASSRHLFNYEQYF; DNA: TGTGCCAGCAGCAGACACCTTTTTAACTACGAGCAGTACTTC
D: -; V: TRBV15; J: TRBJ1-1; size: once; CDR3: CATSRPGMNTEAFF; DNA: TGTGCCACCAGCAGGCCAGGGATGAACACTGAAGCTTTCTTT
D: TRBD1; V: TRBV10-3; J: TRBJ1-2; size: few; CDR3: CAISEGQDYGYTF; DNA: TGTGCCATCAGTGAGGGACAGGACTATGGCTACACCTTC
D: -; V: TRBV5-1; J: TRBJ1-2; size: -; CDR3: CASSGLDGGYTF; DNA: TGCGCCAGCAGCGGACTCGACGGTGGCTACACCTTC